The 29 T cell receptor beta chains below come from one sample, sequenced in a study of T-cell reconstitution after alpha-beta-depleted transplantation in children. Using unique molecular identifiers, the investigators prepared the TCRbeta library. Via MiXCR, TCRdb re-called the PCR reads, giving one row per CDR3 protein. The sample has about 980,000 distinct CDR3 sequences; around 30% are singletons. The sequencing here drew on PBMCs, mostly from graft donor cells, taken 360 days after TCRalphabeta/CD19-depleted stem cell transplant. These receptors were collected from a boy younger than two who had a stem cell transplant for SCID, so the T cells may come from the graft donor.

As DNA, the CDR3 is TGTGCCAGCAATCCCTCAGGGAGACCCTACGAGCAGTACTTC. Translation: CASNPSGRPYEQYF. The chain has TRBV9 and TRBJ2-7; D may correspond to TRBD1 or TRBD2 (5 bases each). There are 14 residues in the CDR3. In germline, CDR1 is SGDLS, CDR2 YYNGEE. Trimming left V 6 bases short and J 2 bases short, with 15 bases between.

The chain's CDR3 is CSATPRGRDTEAFF. CDR3 DNA: TGCAGTGCCACCCCCAGGGGGAGGGACACTGAAGCTTTCTTT. This chain connects TRBV20-1 to TRBJ1-1, with 7 bases aligning to TRBD1. Trimming at V came to 6 bases and at J to 3 bases, leaving 10 bases not matched to a gene. In germline, CDR1 is DFQATT, CDR2 SNEGSKA (reference sequence). CDR3 length equals 14 residues.

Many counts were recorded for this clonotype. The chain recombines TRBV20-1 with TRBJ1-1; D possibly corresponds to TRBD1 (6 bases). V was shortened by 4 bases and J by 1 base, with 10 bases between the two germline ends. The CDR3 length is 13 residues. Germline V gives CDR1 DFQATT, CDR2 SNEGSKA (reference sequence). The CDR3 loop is CSATRQANTEAFF. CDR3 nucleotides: TGCAGTGCTACTCGACAGGCGAACACTGAAGCTTTCTTT.

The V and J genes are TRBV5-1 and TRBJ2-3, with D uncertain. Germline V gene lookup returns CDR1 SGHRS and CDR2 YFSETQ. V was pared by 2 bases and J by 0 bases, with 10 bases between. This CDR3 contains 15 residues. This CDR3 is CASSLGSSSTDTQYF. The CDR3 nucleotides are TGCGCCAGCAGCTTAGGCAGCTCTAGCACAGATACGCAGTATTTT.

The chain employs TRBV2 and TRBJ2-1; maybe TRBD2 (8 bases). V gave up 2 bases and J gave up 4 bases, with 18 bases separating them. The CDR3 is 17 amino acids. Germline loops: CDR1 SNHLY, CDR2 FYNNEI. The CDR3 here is CASSEFAGGQPYNEQFF. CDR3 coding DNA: TGTGCCAGCAGTGAATTCGCGGGGGGACAGCCTTACAATGAGCAGTTCTTC.

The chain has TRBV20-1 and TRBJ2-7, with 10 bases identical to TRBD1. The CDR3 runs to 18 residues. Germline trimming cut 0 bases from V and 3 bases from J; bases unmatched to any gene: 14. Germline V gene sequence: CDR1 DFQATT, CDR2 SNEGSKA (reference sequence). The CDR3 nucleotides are TGCAGTGCTAGAGATTCCCAAACGACCTGGGACAGGGGCTACGAGCAGTACTTC. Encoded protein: CSARDSQTTWDRGYEQYF.

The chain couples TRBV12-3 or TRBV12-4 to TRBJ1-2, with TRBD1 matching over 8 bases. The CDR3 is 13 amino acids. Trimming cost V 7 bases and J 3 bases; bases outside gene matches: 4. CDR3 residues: CASNRGAYYGYTF. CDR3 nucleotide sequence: TGTGCCAGCAACAGGGGGGCGTACTATGGCTACACCTTC.

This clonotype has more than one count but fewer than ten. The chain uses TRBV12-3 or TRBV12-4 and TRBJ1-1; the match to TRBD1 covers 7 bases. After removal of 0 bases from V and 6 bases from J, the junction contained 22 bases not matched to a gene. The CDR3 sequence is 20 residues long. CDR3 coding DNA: TGTGCCAGCAGTTTAGCGCTAGGCAGGGGGTATTTAGAAGGAACCCCTGAAGCTTTCTTT. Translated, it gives CASSLALGRGYLEGTPEAFF.

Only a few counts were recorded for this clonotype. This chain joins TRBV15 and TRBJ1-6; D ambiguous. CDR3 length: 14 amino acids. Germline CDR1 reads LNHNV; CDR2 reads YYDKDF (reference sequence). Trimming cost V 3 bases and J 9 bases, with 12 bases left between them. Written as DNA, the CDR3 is TGTGCCACCAGCAGGTCCGGAACGGGTTCACCCCTCCACTTT. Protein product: CATSRSGTGSPLHF.

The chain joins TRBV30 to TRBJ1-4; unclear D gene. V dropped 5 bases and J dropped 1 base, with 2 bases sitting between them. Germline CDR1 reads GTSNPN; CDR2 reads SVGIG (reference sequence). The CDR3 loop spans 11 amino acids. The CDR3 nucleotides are TGTGCCTGGGGAACTAATGAAAAACTGTTTTTT. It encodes CAWGTNEKLFF. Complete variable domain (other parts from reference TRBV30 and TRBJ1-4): SQTIHQWPATLVQPVGSPLSLECTVEGTSNPNLYWYRQAAGRGLQLLFYSVGIGQISSEVPQNLSASRPQDRQFILSSKKLLLSDSGFYLCAWGTNEKLFFGSGTQLSVL.

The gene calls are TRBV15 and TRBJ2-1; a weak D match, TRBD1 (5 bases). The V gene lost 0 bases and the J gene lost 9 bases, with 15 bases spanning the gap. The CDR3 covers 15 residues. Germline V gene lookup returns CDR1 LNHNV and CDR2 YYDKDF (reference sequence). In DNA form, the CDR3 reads TGTGCCACCAGCAGAGAGCTAGTTGGCGACAGTGAGCAGTTCTTC. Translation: CATSRELVGDSEQFF.

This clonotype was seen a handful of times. The CDR3: CSAKGRLLDTQYF. The CDR3 DNA reads TGCAGCGCCAAGGGCCGACTCCTTGATACGCAGTATTTT. The chain recombines TRBV29-1 with TRBJ2-3; D is ambiguous. This CDR3 region has 13 residues. V was pared by 7 bases and J by 6 bases, with 17 bases between. Per the germline V gene, CDR1 is SQVTM and CDR2 is ANQGSEA.

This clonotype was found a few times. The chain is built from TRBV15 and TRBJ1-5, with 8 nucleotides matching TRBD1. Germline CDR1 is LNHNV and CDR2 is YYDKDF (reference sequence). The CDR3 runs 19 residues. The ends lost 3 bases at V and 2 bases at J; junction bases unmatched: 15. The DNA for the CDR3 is TGTGCCACCAGCAGTAAACGACAGGGGATAAGGGAACGCAATCAGCCCCAGCATTTT. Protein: CATSSKRQGIRERNQPQHF.

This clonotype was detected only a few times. The CDR3 region has the DNA TGTGCCAGCAGTGAAGTCTCGCGGGGAACCTACGAGCAGTACTTC. It specifies CASSEVSRGTYEQYF. The genes are TRBV6-1 and TRBJ2-7; possible D gene TRBD2, 6 bases. This CDR3 is built from 15 residues. V was shortened by 1 base and J by 2 bases, with 12 bases between the two germline ends. Germline CDR1 reads MNHNS; CDR2 reads SASEGT.

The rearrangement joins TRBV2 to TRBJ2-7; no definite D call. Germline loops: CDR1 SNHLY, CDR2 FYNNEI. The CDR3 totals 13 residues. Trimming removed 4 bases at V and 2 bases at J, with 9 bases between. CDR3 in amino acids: CASSVHLPYEQYF. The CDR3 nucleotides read TGTGCCAGCAGTGTCCACCTTCCCTACGAGCAGTACTTC.

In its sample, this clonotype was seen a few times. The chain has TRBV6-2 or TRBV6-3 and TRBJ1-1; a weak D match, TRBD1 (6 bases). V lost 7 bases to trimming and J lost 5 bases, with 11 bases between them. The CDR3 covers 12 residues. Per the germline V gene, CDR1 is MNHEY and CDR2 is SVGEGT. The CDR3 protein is CASITRGTEAFF. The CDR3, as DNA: TGTGCCAGCATCACCAGGGGAACTGAAGCTTTCTTT.

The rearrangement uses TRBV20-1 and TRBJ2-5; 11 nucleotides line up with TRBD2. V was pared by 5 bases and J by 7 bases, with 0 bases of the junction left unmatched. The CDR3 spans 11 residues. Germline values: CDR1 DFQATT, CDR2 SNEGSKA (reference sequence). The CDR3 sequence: CSAGTSGTQYF. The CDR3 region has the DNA TGCAGTGCTGGGACTAGCGGGACCCAGTACTTC.

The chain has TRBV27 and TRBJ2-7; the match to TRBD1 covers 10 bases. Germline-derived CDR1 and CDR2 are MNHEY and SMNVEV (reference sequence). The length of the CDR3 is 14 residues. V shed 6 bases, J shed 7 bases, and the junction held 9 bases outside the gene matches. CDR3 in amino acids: CASSPSDRGWEQYF. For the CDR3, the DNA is TGTGCCAGCAGCCCCTCGGACAGGGGGTGGGAGCAGTACTTC.

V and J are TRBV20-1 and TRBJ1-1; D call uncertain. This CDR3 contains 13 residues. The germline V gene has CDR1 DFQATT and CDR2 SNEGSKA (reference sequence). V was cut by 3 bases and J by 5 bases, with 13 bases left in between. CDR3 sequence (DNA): TGCAGTGCTAGGGGGTTGGGCCGGACTGAAGCTTTCTTT. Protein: CSARGLGRTEAFF.

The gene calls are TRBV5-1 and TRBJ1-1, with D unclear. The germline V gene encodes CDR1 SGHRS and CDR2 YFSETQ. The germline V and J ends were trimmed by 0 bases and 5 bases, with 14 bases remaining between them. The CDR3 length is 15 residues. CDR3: CASSLASGKGTEAFF. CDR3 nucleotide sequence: TGCGCCAGCAGCTTGGCATCCGGGAAGGGAACTGAAGCTTTCTTT.

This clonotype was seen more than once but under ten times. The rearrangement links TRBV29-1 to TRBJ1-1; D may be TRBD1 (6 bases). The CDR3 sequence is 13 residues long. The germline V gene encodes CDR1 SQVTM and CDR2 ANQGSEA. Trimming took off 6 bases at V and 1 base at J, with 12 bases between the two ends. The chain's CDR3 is CSVEDRKNTEAFF. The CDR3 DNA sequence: TGCAGCGTGGAGGACAGAAAGAACACTGAAGCTTTCTTT.

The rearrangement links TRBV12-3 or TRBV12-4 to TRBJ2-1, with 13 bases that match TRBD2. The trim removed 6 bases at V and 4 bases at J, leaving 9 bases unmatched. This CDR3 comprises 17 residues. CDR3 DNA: TGTGCCAGCAGCTTCAACCAACTAGCGGGGGGGTACAATGAGCAGTTCTTC. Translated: CASSFNQLAGGYNEQFF.

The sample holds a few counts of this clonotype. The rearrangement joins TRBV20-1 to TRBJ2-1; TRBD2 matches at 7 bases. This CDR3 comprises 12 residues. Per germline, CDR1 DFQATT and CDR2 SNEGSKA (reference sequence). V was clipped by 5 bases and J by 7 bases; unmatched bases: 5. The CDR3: CSAGSGWNEQFF. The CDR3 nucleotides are TGCAGTGCTGGTAGCGGGTGGAATGAGCAGTTCTTC.

CDR3 protein: CASSWAGLREQYF. In DNA form, the CDR3 reads TGTGCCAGCAGCTGGGCAGGATTACGCGAGCAGTACTTC. The chain couples TRBV3-1 to TRBJ2-7; no clear D gene. The CDR3 runs 13 residues. CDR1 and CDR2 from the germline V gene are LGHDT and YNNKEL (reference sequence). Trimming cost V 5 bases and J 6 bases, with 14 bases left between them.

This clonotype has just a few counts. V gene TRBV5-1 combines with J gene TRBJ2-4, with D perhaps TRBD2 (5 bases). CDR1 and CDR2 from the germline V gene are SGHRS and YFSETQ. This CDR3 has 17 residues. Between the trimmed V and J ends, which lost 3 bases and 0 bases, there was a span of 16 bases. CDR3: CASSSGLVPLAKNIQYF. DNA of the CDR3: TGCGCCAGCAGCTCCGGACTCGTACCCTTAGCCAAAAACATTCAGTACTTC. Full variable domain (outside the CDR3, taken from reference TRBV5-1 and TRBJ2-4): KAGVTQTPRYLIKTRGQQVTLSCSPISGHRSVSWYQQTPGQGLQFLFEYFSETQRNKGNFPGRFSGRQFSNSRSEMNVSTLELGDSALYLCASSSGLVPLAKNIQYFGAGTRLSVL.

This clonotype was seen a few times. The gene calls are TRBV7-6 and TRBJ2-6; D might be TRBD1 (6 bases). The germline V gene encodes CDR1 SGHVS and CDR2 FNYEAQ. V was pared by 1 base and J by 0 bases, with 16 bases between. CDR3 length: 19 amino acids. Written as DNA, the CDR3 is TGTGCCAGCAGCTTAGTGGGGGCAGGGAAAATCTCTGGGGCCAACGTCCTGACTTTC. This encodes CASSLVGAGKISGANVLTF.

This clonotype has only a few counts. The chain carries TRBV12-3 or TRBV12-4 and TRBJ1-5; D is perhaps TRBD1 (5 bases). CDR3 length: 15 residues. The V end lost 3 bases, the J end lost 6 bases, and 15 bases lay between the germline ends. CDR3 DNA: TGTGCCAGCAGTTTTGAGGGGCCCGTTCGTCAGCCCCAGCATTTT. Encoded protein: CASSFEGPVRQPQHF.

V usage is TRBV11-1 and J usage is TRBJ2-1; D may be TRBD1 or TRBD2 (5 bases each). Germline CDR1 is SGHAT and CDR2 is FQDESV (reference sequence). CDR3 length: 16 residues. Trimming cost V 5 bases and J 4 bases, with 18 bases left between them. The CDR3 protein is CASSGTQAPRYNEQFF. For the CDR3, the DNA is TGTGCCAGCAGCGGGACCCAGGCACCGCGATACAATGAGCAGTTCTTC.

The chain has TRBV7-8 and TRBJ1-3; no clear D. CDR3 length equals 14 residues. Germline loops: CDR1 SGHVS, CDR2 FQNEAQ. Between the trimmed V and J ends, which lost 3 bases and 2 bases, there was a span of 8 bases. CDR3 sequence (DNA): TGTGCCAGCAGCTTTGGAGAGACTGGAAACACCATATATTTT. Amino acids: CASSFGETGNTIYF.